The T cell receptor beta chain under discussion was sequenced for a study of Ad26.COV2.S vaccination and SARS-CoV-2 variants (dated by TCRdb to about 2021). The study in broad terms: Donors in the vaccine arm were drawn from COV1001, a phase I-IIa trial of Ad26.COV2.S in healthy adults that was multicentre, randomized, double-blind and placebo-controlled. Ad26.COV2.S was administered intramuscularly at 5 x 10^10 or 1 x 10^11 viral particles, either as a single shot or as two shots given 56 days apart. TCRbeta repertoire sequencing was used to assess the specificity and breadth of SARS-CoV-2-reactive T cell receptors after Ad26.COV2.S vaccination. A total of around 32 samples were included in the TCR-sequenced set, comprising some 20 Ad26.COV2.S vaccine recipients, 5 placebo recipients and 8 SARS-CoV-2 convalescent individuals. Trial participants were randomized into five groups of five, in which low-dose or high-dose Ad26.COV2.S was given once or twice, or placebo was given on both occasions. Investigators did not know the trial group allocation while performing experiments and assessing outcomes.

The immunoSEQ Assay was the method used to sequence TCRbeta CDR3 regions. After extraction, genomic DNA underwent amplification by bias-controlled multiplex PCR, followed by high-throughput sequencing. In the source study's methods: To quantify the absolute abundance of every unique TCRbeta CDR3 region, sequences were collapsed and filtered. Usable DNA was measured by amplifying reference genes present in all nucleated cells, and TCRbeta template counts were normalized to that usable DNA to estimate T cell fraction. Repertoire TCRs were annotated as SARS-CoV-2-specific by exact matching of V gene, CDR3 amino acid sequence and J gene to a known reactive TCR set. MIRA supplied the reference SARS-CoV-2 TCR set, which was filtered for enrichment in COVID-19-positive ImmuneCODE repertoires so that public or cross-reactive TCRs were removed. Using the MIRA antigens, annotated TCRs were further analysed by specific ORF or by position within an ORF. Depth was the summed frequency of annotated unique rearrangements, while breadth was defined as annotated unique rearrangements over total unique productive rearrangements. Group comparisons of TCR breadth used two-sided Wilcoxon rank-sum tests. TCRdb provides this immuneACCESS table in a form limited to in-frame rearrangements. Some clones are lacking; in checked studies, under half of them reflect an unresolved V gene, and why the rest are absent is not known. V and J calls and clone size follow that table, whereas D and trimming were derived from the DNA. This sample has 450,000 to 550,000 clones in its table, and roughly nine tenths of those were observed once. 1.5% to 2% of the sample rests with the top ten.

The treatment or condition label on this specimen signifies: roughly 20 received Ad26.COV2.S at low or high dose, single or two shots; 5 received placebo; per-sample allocation not given. Repertoires of vaccine and placebo recipients were sequenced from samples taken on day 63 after the first injection. In Cohort 1b, 25 to 30 adults aged 18-55 years were enrolled at a single site in Boston, USA, between 29 July and 7 August 2020. Ad26.COV2.S was a replication-incompetent adenovirus type 26 vector expressing a prefusion-stabilized SARS-CoV-2 spike protein from the original Wuhan strain. Here is what the overall study found, with its caveats: The study lacked the statistical power to compare responses across vaccine doses or regimens. Non-spike TCR breadth was comparable between vaccine and placebo recipients, consistent with the vaccine containing only spike. The authors noted that the TCR breadth and depth analyses may have underestimated total T cell responses. After vaccination, substantial breadth of spike-specific CD8+ and CD4+ T cell responses was reported. Ad26.COV2.S recipients had higher spike-specific TCR breadth than placebo recipients (P = 0.0014).

Of note for this clone: There is no known antigen for this receptor. No clone much larger than this one lies a single base away; base qualities are absent.

According to the germline V gene, CDR1 reads SGHRS and CDR2 reads YFSETQ. There are 16 amino acids in the CDR3, from cysteine to phenylalanine inclusive. CDR3 DNA is the only sequence kept; it has 48 bases, read in frame from the first base. Trimmed from V: 1 base; trimmed from J: 2 bases; junction bases lacking a gene match: 7. The input for sequencing was peripheral blood, taken in a trial of Ad26.COV2.S vaccine versus placebo. The sequence derives from a person between 18 and 65 years old who received the Ad26.COV2.S COVID-19 vaccine or a placebo. This chain is built from TRBV5-1 and TRBJ2-7, and TRBD1 matches 9 of the central bases. The nucleotides are TGCGCCAGCAGCTTGCCGTGGGACAGGGAGACCTACGAGCAGTACTTC. Translated, it reads CASSLPWDRETYEQYF.